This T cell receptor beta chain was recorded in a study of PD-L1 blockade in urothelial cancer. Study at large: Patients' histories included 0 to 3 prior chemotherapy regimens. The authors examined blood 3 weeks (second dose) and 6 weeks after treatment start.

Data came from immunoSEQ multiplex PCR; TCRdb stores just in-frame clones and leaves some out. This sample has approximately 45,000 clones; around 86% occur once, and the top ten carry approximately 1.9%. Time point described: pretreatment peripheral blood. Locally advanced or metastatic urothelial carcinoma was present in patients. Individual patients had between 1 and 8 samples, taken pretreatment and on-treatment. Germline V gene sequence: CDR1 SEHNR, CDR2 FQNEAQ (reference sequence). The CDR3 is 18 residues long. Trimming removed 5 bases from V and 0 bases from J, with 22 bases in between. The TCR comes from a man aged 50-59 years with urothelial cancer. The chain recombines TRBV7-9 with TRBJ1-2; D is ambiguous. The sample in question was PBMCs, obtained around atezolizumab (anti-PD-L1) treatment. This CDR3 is CASSQPKPPEVANYGYTF. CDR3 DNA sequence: TGTGCCAGCAGCCAACCTAAGCCCCCTGAGGTGGCTAACTATGGCTACACCTTC.